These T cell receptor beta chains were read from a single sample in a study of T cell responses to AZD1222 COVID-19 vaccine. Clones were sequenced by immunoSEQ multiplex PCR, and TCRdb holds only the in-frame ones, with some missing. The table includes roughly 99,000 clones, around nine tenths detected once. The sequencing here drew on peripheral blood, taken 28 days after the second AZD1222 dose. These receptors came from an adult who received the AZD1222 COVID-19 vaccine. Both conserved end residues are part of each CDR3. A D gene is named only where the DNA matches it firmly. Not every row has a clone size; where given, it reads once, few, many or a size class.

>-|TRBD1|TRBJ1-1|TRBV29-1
CSASTGTNTEAFF
TGCAGCGCCTCGACAGGGACGAACACTGAAGCTTTCTTT
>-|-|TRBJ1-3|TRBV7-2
CASSLPGNTIYF
TGTGCCAGCAGCTTACCCGGAAACACCATATATTTT
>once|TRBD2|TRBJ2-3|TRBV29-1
CSVASGGTTDTQYF
TGCAGCGTTGCTAGCGGGGGAACCACAGATACGCAGTATTTT
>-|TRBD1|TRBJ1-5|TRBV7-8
CASSLVTGIPQPQHF
TGTGCCAGCAGCTTAGTGACAGGGATCCCGCAGCCCCAGCATTTT
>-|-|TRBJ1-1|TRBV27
CASIDLVSTEAFF
TGTGCCAGCATCGACTTGGTGTCCACTGAAGCTTTCTTT
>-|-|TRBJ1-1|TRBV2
CASSVLSNTEAFF
TGTGCCAGCAGTGTCCTGTCGAACACTGAAGCTTTCTTT
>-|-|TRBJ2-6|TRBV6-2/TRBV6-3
CASSYPGANVLTF
TGTGCCAGCAGTTACCCTGGGGCCAACGTCCTGACTTTC
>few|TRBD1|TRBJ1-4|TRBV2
CAGDRGTNEKLFF
TGTGCCGGAGACAGGGGTACTAATGAAAAACTGTTTTTT
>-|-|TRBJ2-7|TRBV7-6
CASSLEVGEPDDEQYF
TGTGCCAGCAGTTTGGAGGTTGGGGAGCCAGACGACGAGCAGTACTTC
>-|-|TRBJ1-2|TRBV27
CASSLDGAGSHGNYGYTF
TGTGCCAGCAGTTTAGACGGCGCAGGCAGTCATGGAAACTATGGCTACACCTTC
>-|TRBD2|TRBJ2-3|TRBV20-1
CSASSLRAGGTDTQYF
TGCAGTGCTAGTTCTCTGAGAGCGGGAGGAACAGATACGCAGTATTTT
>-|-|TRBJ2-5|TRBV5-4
CASSLAGGGETQYF
TGTGCCAGCAGCTTGGCCGGGGGTGGGGAGACCCAGTACTTC
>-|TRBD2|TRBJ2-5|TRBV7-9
CASSLGLAGGETQYF
TGTGCCAGCAGCCTCGGACTAGCGGGTGGGGAGACCCAGTACTTC
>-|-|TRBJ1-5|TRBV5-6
CASSLGPVSNQPQHF
TGTGCCAGCAGCTTGGGGCCGGTCAGCAATCAGCCCCAGCATTTT
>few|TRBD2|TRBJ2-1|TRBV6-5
CASSRSGTYNEQFF
TGTGCCAGCAGCCGTAGCGGGACCTACAATGAGCAGTTCTTC
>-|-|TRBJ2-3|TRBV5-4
CASSLDGRESDTQYF
TGTGCCAGCAGCCTGGACGGGCGGGAATCCGATACGCAGTATTTT
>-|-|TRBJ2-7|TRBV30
CALWGAYEQYF
TGTGCCCTCTGGGGCGCCTACGAGCAGTACTTC
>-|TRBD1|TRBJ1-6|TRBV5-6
CASSLGQGVNRNSPLHF
TGTGCCAGCAGCTTAGGACAGGGGGTAAATCGGAATTCACCCCTCCACTTT
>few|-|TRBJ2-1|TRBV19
CASSRGGTEYNEQFF
TGTGCCAGTAGTAGAGGGGGTACGGAATACAATGAGCAGTTCTTC
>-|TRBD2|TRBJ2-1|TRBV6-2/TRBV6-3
CASSPSGRGLEQFF
TGTGCCAGCAGTCCCAGCGGGAGGGGACTAGAGCAGTTCTTC
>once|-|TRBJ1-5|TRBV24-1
CATSESTGMGNQPQHF
TGTGCCACCAGTGAATCTACAGGGATGGGCAATCAGCCCCAGCATTTT
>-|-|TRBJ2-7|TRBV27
CASSFSQGLSYEQYF
TGTGCCAGCAGTTTCAGTCAGGGCTTATCCTACGAGCAGTACTTC
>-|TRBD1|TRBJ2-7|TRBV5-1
CASSSKTGGEQYF
TGCGCCAGCAGCTCCAAGACAGGGGGAGAGCAGTACTTC
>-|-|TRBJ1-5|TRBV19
CASSIGGLHSNQPQHF
TGTGCCAGTAGTATCGGGGGATTGCATAGCAATCAGCCCCAGCATTTT
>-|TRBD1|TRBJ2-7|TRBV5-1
CASSSLGQGRYEQYF
TGCGCCAGCAGCTCCTTAGGACAGGGGAGGTACGAGCAGTACTTC
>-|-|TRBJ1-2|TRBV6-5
CASSSETVDNYGYTF
TGTGCCAGCAGCTCCGAGACGGTCGACAACTATGGCTACACCTTC
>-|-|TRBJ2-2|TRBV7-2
CASSLDPNTGELFF
TGTGCCAGCAGCTTAGATCCCAACACCGGGGAGCTGTTTTTT
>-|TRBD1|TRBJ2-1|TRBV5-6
CASSLYGQGTRNEQFF
TGTGCCAGCAGCCTCTACGGACAGGGAACTAGGAATGAGCAGTTCTTC
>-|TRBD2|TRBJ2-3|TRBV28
CASSLSGGAADTQYF
TGTGCCAGCAGCCTTAGCGGGGGGGCTGCGGATACGCAGTATTTT
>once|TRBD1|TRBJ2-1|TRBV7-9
CASSTRDRGPNEQFF
TGTGCCAGCAGCACACGGGACAGGGGGCCCAATGAGCAGTTCTTC
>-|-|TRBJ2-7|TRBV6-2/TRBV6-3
CASSPQAVYEQYF
TGTGCCAGCAGCCCCCAGGCAGTCTACGAGCAGTACTTC
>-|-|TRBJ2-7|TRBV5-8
CASSLMGASYEQYF
TGTGCCAGCAGCTTGATGGGGGCGTCCTACGAGCAGTACTTC
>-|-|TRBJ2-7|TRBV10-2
CASSDDSYEQYF
TGCGCCAGCTCAGACGACAGCTACGAGCAGTACTTC
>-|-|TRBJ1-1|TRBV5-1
CASGLSGETEAFF
TGCGCCAGCGGCCTGAGTGGAGAGACTGAAGCTTTCTTT
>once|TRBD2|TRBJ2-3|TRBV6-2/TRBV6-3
CASRPGLAVRVGTQYF
TGTGCCAGCAGACCTGGACTAGCGGTTCGAGTTGGTACGCAGTATTTT